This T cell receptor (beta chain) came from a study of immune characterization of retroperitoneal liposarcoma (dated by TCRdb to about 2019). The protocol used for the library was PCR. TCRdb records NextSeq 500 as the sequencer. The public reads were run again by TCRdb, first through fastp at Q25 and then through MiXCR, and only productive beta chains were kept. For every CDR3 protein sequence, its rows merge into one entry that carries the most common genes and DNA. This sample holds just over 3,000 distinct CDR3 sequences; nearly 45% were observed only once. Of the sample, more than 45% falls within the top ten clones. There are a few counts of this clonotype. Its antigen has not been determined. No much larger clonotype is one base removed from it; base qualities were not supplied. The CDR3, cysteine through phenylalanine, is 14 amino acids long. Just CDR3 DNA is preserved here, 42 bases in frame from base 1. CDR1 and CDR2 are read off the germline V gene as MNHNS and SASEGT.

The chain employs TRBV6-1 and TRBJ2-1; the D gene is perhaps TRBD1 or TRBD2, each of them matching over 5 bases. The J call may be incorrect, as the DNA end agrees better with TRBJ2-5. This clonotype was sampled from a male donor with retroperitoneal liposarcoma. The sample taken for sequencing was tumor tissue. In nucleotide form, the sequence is TGTGCCAGCAGCCCTCGGGACCCCTTAGAGACCCAGTACTTC. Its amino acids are CASSPRDPLETQYF.